Sequencing of this T cell receptor (beta chain) was carried out in a study of regulatory T cells in long-lasting Graves disease. CDR3-region Arm-PCR and iRepertoire HTBI primers produced the TCR beta libraries. TCRdb independently ran MiXCR on the multiplex PCR reads; one entry per CDR3 protein. The data hold more than 350,000 distinct CDR3 sequences, with just under 15% observed a single time. Time point in this sample: newly diagnosed GD, antithyroid drugs for less than 3 months. Construction of the TCR library relied on RNA isolated from PBMCs. This sample also belongs to another study, concerning T cells in Graves' hyperthyroidism and ophthalmopathy.

Here the sequenced sample was peripheral blood mononuclear cells (PBMCs), taken at new diagnosis, from a patient treated with antithyroid drugs. This receptor was taken from a young woman with Graves disease.

The DNA of the CDR3 is TGTGCCGGAGGCGGGGGGCAGAGCACCGGGGAGCTGTTTTTT. The encoded protein is CAGGGGQSTGELFF. The gene calls are TRBV2 and TRBJ2-2, with 8 bases identical to TRBD2. Germline loops: CDR1 SNHLY, CDR2 FYNNEI. With 11 bases clipped from V and 4 bases from J, the junction kept 9 bases outside the gene matches. The CDR3 loop spans 14 amino acids.